This T cell receptor (beta chain) was identified in a study of identical twins. Study-level results: Conclusions came from cross-sectional statistical analysis, not from following the same donors. Researchers caution that invariant MAIT and iNKT cells could partly confound zero-insertion analyses.

TCRdb itself ran the 5' RACE reads through MiXCR, one entry per CDR3 protein. The repertoire includes about 720,000 distinct CDR3 sequences, 18% of them detected once, and about 12% sits in the top ten. The CDR3 is 16 residues long. Germline loops: CDR1 SGHTA, CDR2 FQGNSA. The V end lost 4 bases, the J end lost 2 bases, and 18 bases lay between the germline ends. This clonotype has a handful of counts. Its target is not known. Healthy Caucasian individuals made up all the donors. These same data were also listed under a study on T cells expressing NK-cell markers. As reported in that work: Several experiments employed an anti-gamma-delta TCR antibody to confine sorting to alpha-beta TCR T cells.

The receptor was derived from a woman younger than 35 in good health. This chain connects TRBV7-2 to TRBJ2-7; D may match TRBD1 or TRBD2 (5 bases each). Sequencing used PBMCs. This CDR3 reads CASSSDGGFFAYEQYF. DNA of the CDR3: TGTGCCAGCAGCTCCGATGGGGGATTCTTTGCCTACGAGCAGTACTTC.